The 32 T cell receptor beta chains below all came from one sample that was sequenced in a study of T cells after yellow fever vaccination. TCRdb ran MiXCR on the 5' RACE reads and lists one entry per CDR3 protein. This sample carries about 360,000 distinct CDR3 sequences, under 7.5% of them seen once, and the ten largest clones take around 16%. The starting material was PBMCs, obtained 5 days after the yellow fever booster vaccination. The source of these receptors is a man younger than 40 who received the YFV17D yellow fever vaccine.

This clonotype appeared many times. The V call is TRBV29-1, the J call TRBJ1-5, with TRBD1 as a possible D gene (6 bases). The V gene's germline CDR1 is SQVTM and CDR2 ANQGSEA. The CDR3 totals 13 residues. Trimming took off 6 bases at V and 1 base at J, with 10 bases between the two ends. CDR3 sequence (DNA): TGCAGCGTGTCGGGGGCCAGCAATCAGCCCCAGCATTTT. This gives the protein CSVSGASNQPQHF.

The chain joins TRBV11-2 to TRBJ2-1; 15 nucleotides agree with TRBD2. The J segment lost 5 bases and the V segment lost 5 bases, leaving 13 bases of the junction unmatched. In germline, CDR1 is SGHAT, CDR2 FQNNGV. The CDR3 sequence is 19 residues long. CDR3 residues: CASSRRSRGTSGRNNEQFF. The CDR3 nucleotides are TGTGCCAGCAGCCGGCGTAGTAGGGGGACTAGCGGGAGGAACAATGAGCAGTTCTTC.

The gene calls are TRBV20-1 and TRBJ2-1, with 7 bases matching TRBD2. In germline, CDR1 is DFQATT, CDR2 SNEGSKA (reference sequence). The CDR3 length is 13 residues. V gave up 2 bases and J gave up 12 bases; unmatched junction bases: 10. This CDR3 is CSARLQGLVWQFF. CDR3 sequence (DNA): TGCAGTGCTAGACTACAAGGACTAGTATGGCAGTTCTTC.

This clonotype was recorded at least ten times. This chain joins TRBV5-1 and TRBJ2-1; 7 bases are shared with TRBD1. V trimming: 5 bases; J trimming: 7 bases; junction bases outside the gene matches: 15. CDR3 length: 16 amino acids. Germline loops: CDR1 SGHRS, CDR2 YFSETQ. The chain's CDR3 is CASSASGTAKANEQFF. The CDR3, as DNA: TGCGCCAGCAGTGCTTCCGGGACAGCAAAAGCAAATGAGCAGTTCTTC.

The chain combines TRBV11-2 with TRBJ2-3; a weak D match, TRBD2 (6 bases). CDR1 and CDR2 (germline): SGHAT, FQNNGV. V dropped 2 bases and J dropped 0 bases, with 12 bases sitting between them. CDR3 length equals 16 residues. CDR3 DNA sequence: TGTGCCAGCAGCTTAAGGGCCGGGACTAGCACAGATACGCAGTATTTT. Translation gives CASSLRAGTSTDTQYF. The whole variable domain, filled in from reference TRBV11-2 and TRBJ2-3, reads EAGVAQSPRYKIIEKRQSVAFWCNPISGHATLYWYQQILGQGPKLLIQFQNNGVVDDSQLPKDRFSAERLKGVDSTLKIQPAKLEDSAVYLCASSLRAGTSTDTQYFGPGTRLTVL.

The chain is built from TRBV12-3 or TRBV12-4 and TRBJ2-1; D is undetermined. The ends were cut back, 3 bases at V and 8 bases at J, with 11 bases in the middle. The CDR3 runs 13 residues. CDR3 region: CASSFNDGYEQFF. CDR3 nucleotides: TGTGCCAGCAGTTTTAACGACGGTTATGAGCAGTTCTTC.

This clonotype was recorded at least ten times. V gene TRBV30 combines with J gene TRBJ2-7; D is possibly TRBD2 (5 bases). CDR3 length: 11 residues. V gave up 0 bases and J gave up 5 bases, with 5 bases separating them. CDR1 is GTSNPN and CDR2 is SVGIG in the germline V gene (reference sequence). DNA of the CDR3: TGTGCCTGGAGTGTACTAGACGAGCAGTACTTC. Translation gives CAWSVLDEQYF.

This chain joins TRBV24-1 and TRBJ2-1, with 7 bases identical to TRBD1. Germline trimming cut 3 bases from V and 8 bases from J; bases unmatched to any gene: 15. The germline gives CDR1 KGHDR, CDR2 SFDVKD. The CDR3 covers 17 residues. In nucleotides, the CDR3 is TGTGCCACCAGTGATCCCCGACAGGGATTTACGATGGATGAGCAGTTCTTC. Residues: CATSDPRQGFTMDEQFF.

There are a few counts of this clonotype. The chain uses TRBV15 and TRBJ2-5, with D perhaps TRBD1 or TRBD2 (5 bases each). Germline V gene sequence: CDR1 LNHNV, CDR2 YYDKDF (reference sequence). The CDR3 is 15 residues long. V dropped 2 bases and J dropped 9 bases, with 19 bases sitting between them. CDR3 sequence: CATSRSLSGGGAQYF. The CDR3 coding sequence is TGTGCCACCAGCAGAAGTTTGTCTGGGGGTGGGGCCCAGTACTTC.

There are many counts of this clonotype. This chain links TRBV4-3 with TRBJ2-5, with TRBD1 as a possible D gene (6 bases). CDR1 and CDR2 from the germline V gene are LGHNA and YSLEER. Trimming left V 1 base short and J 4 bases short, with 13 bases between. This CDR3 region has 15 residues. The CDR3 DNA reads TGCGCCAGCAGCCAAGGAGACAGGTTGTCAGAGACCCAGTACTTC. Translated, it gives CASSQGDRLSETQYF.

A few counts support this clonotype. The rearrangement uses TRBV18 and TRBJ1-1, with 11 bases aligning to TRBD1. CDR1 and CDR2 (germline): KGHSH, LQKENI. The CDR3 is 20 amino acids. V gave up 3 bases and J gave up 7 bases; unmatched junction bases: 22. For the CDR3, the DNA is TGTGCCAGCTCACCTCGCCTTTCCCTATCCGCGCAGGACAGGGGGCGTGAAGCTTTCTTT. Protein sequence: CASSPRLSLSAQDRGREAFF.

This clonotype was seen a handful of times. The genes are TRBV3-1 and TRBJ2-2; D remains ambiguous. Germline V gene lookup returns CDR1 LGHDT and CDR2 YNNKEL (reference sequence). V lost 1 base and J lost 2, with 11 bases in between. There are 16 residues in the CDR3. The CDR3 region has the DNA TGTGCCAGCAGCCAAGTGGATCAACCAAACACCGGGGAGCTGTTTTTT. This gives the protein CASSQVDQPNTGELFF.

This clonotype was recorded a few times. This chain joins TRBV12-3 or TRBV12-4 and TRBJ2-5; a possible D gene is TRBD1 (5 bases). CDR3 length: 14 amino acids. Trimming removed 3 bases at V and 5 bases at J, with 13 bases between. CDR3 residues: CASSFSKAGETQYF. DNA of the CDR3: TGTGCCAGCAGTTTCTCGAAGGCAGGGGAGACCCAGTACTTC.

In its sample, this clonotype was seen many times. V is TRBV18 and J is TRBJ1-1, with 8 positions matching TRBD1. Germline V gene sequence: CDR1 KGHSH, CDR2 LQKENI. J gave up 2 bases and V 3 bases, and 11 bases lay outside the gene matches. The CDR3 length is 17 residues. DNA of the CDR3: TGTGCCAGCTCACCTTTTAGGGGACAGGCGATCAACACTGAAGCTTTCTTT. Residues: CASSPFRGQAINTEAFF. The full variable domain, its missing parts supplied by reference TRBV18 and TRBJ1-1, is NAGVMQNPRHLVRRRGQEARLRCSPMKGHSHVYWYRQLPEEGLKFMVYLQKENIIDESGMPKERFSAEFPKEGPSILRIQQVVRGDSAAYFCASSPFRGQAINTEAFFGQGTRLTVV.

This clonotype was recorded a few times. The chain joins TRBV3-1 to TRBJ1-6, with D possibly matching TRBD1 (6 bases). The length of the CDR3 is 15 residues. V was trimmed by 7 bases and J by 10 bases, leaving 20 bases between them. Germline CDR1 reads LGHDT; CDR2 reads YNNKEL (reference sequence). CDR3 protein: CASKFGGLGGSPLHF. The CDR3 region has the DNA TGTGCCAGCAAGTTCGGGGGCCTCGGAGGATCACCCCTCCACTTT.

This clonotype turned up a few times. The V call is TRBV3-1, the J call TRBJ2-1, with 9 bases identical to TRBD2. Germline V gene data show CDR1 as LGHDT and CDR2 as YNNKEL (reference sequence). This CDR3 has 15 residues. J lost 12 bases, V lost 1 base, and 10 bases had no gene match. The CDR3 bases are TGTGCCAGCAGCCAAGGAGCAGGACTAGCGATTATGCAGTTCTTC. Its translation: CASSQGAGLAIMQFF.

This chain joins TRBV4-3 and TRBJ2-3, with 7 bases lining up with TRBD2. Germline V gene data show CDR1 as LGHNA and CDR2 as YSLEER. The CDR3 length is 15 residues. Trimming removed 0 bases from V and 7 bases from J; junction bases left unmatched: 7. CDR3 DNA sequence: TGCGCCAGCAGCCAAGAATGGGGGAGGGTCCATACGCAGTATTTT. Its translation: CASSQEWGRVHTQYF.

V is TRBV12-3 or TRBV12-4 and J is TRBJ1-2; 9 nucleotides line up with TRBD1. The CDR3 contains 13 residues. With V trimmed by 5 bases and J by 10 bases, 8 bases remained unmatched. CDR3 residues: CASSRTGAGPYTF. The CDR3 region has the DNA TGTGCCAGCAGTCGGACAGGGGCAGGACCCTACACCTTC.

This clonotype was found many times. V is TRBV5-6 and J is TRBJ2-7; 8 bases map to TRBD1. The trim removed 4 bases at V and 3 bases at J, leaving 0 bases unmatched. Germline V gene sequence: CDR1 SGHDT, CDR2 YYEEEE. The length of the CDR3 is 12 residues. The CDR3 spells CASSTGGYEQYF. For the CDR3, the DNA is TGTGCCAGCAGCACAGGGGGCTACGAGCAGTACTTC.

In this sample, this clonotype turned up a few times. The rearrangement uses TRBV6-1 and TRBJ2-2; D gene ambiguous. V was pared by 8 bases and J by 4 bases, with 20 bases between. Germline-derived CDR1 and CDR2 are MNHNS and SASEGT. The CDR3 consists of 16 residues. The chain's CDR3 is CASLRASALITGELFF. DNA for the CDR3: TGTGCCAGCCTAAGGGCCTCCGCACTTATCACCGGGGAGCTGTTTTTT.

This chain uses TRBV13 with TRBJ2-3; maybe TRBD2 (5 bases). Per the germline V gene, CDR1 is PRHDT and CDR2 is FYEKMQ (reference sequence). V lost 0 bases, J lost 2 bases, and 9 bases lay in between. This CDR3 has 15 residues. The CDR3 DNA follows: TGTGCCAGCAGCTTAGGGGTTAGCGTCACAGATACGCAGTATTTT. Protein product: CASSLGVSVTDTQYF.

This chain links TRBV29-1 with TRBJ2-3; 10 bases are shared with TRBD2. After removal of 4 bases from V and 0 bases from J, the junction contained 4 bases not matched to a gene. CDR3 length: 15 amino acids. CDR1 SQVTM and CDR2 ANQGSEA come from the germline V gene. CDR3 region: CSVGTSGTSTDTQYF. In nucleotides, the CDR3 is TGCAGCGTTGGGACTAGCGGCACTAGCACAGATACGCAGTATTTT.

The genes are TRBV7-2 and TRBJ1-1; D unclear. CDR3 size: 9 residues. Per germline, CDR1 SGHTA and CDR2 FQGNSA. CDR3 residues: CAGSGYAFF. In DNA form, the CDR3 reads TGTGCGGGGTCCGGGTATGCTTTCTTT.

The genes are TRBV18 and TRBJ2-7; 7 positions match TRBD1. The CDR3 runs to 14 residues. Trimming took 1 base from V and 2 from J; bases not matched to a gene: 2. The germline V gene has CDR1 KGHSH and CDR2 LQKENI. The DNA of the CDR3 is TGTGCCAGCTCACCACGGGACAGACCCTACGAGCAGTACTTC. Protein product: CASSPRDRPYEQYF. Full variable domain (rest looked up from reference TRBV18 and TRBJ2-7): NAGVMQNPRHLVRRRGQEARLRCSPMKGHSHVYWYRQLPEEGLKFMVYLQKENIIDESGMPKERFSAEFPKEGPSILRIQQVVRGDSAAYFCASSPRDRPYEQYFGPGTRLTVT.

This clonotype was seen ten or more times. The rearrangement uses TRBV20-1 and TRBJ2-7, with TRBD2 identical over 11 bases. The V gene end was trimmed by 0 bases and the J gene end by 1 base; junction bases not matched to a gene: 2. CDR3 size: 15 residues. The germline CDR1 and CDR2 sequences are DFQATT and SNEGSKA (reference sequence). CDR3 in amino acids: CSARETSGNSYEQYF. CDR3 DNA: TGCAGTGCTAGAGAGACTAGCGGGAATTCCTACGAGCAGTACTTC.

The V gene is TRBV5-1, the J gene TRBJ2-3; perhaps D is TRBD1 or TRBD2 (5 bases each). Germline CDR1 and CDR2: SGHRS and YFSETQ. The V end was cut by 4 bases, the J end by 2 bases, with 11 bases between. The CDR3 consists of 14 residues. Here the CDR3 reads CASSPGTPTDTQYF. CDR3 DNA: TGCGCCAGCAGCCCGGGGACCCCCACAGATACGCAGTATTTT.

The chain employs TRBV4-3 and TRBJ2-6; D remains ambiguous. CDR3 size: 16 residues. Germline CDR1 and CDR2: LGHNA and YSLEER. V was clipped by 0 bases and J by 1 base, with 7 bases between them. CDR3 DNA sequence: TGCGCCAGCAGCCAAGATCGGCCTTCTGGGGCCAACGTCCTGACTTTC. Translated: CASSQDRPSGANVLTF.

The chain joins TRBV6-2 or TRBV6-3 to TRBJ2-2, with D perhaps being TRBD1 or TRBD2 (5 bases each). Germline CDR1 reads MNHEY; CDR2 reads SVGEGT. This CDR3 is built from 17 residues. V was clipped by 5 bases and J by 1 base, with 17 bases between them. The chain's CDR3 is CASSTPSGPLNTGELFF. CDR3 bases: TGTGCCAGCAGTACCCCCTCGGGACCACTGAACACCGGGGAGCTGTTTTTT.

The rearrangement joins TRBV7-9 to TRBJ2-1; the D call may be TRBD1 or TRBD2 (5 bases each). The V and J ends lost 5 bases and 10 bases respectively, with 18 bases between them. This CDR3 contains 14 residues. The germline V gene has CDR1 SEHNR and CDR2 FQNEAQ (reference sequence). The CDR3 DNA reads TGTGCCAGCAGCCACGGGACCTCGGGGCAGGAGCAGTTCTTC. Amino acid sequence: CASSHGTSGQEQFF.

This clonotype turned up a few times. V and J are TRBV7-2 and TRBJ2-2; the D gene could be TRBD1 or TRBD2 (5 bases each). The ends were cut back, 5 bases at V and 6 bases at J, with 13 bases in the middle. The CDR3 totals 14 residues. CDR1 is SGHTA, CDR2 FQGNSA, per germline. CDR3 in DNA: TGTGCCAGCAGCCCCGGGGCTAAGTCCGGGGAGCTGTTTTTT. Translating gives CASSPGAKSGELFF. The complete variable domain, with remaining parts taken from reference TRBV7-2 and TRBJ2-2, reads GAGVSQSPSNKVTEKGKDVELRCDPISGHTALYWYRQSLGQGLEFLIYFQGNSAPDKSGLPSDRFSAERTGGSVSTLTIQRTQQEDSAVYLCASSPGAKSGELFFGEGSRLTVL.

This clonotype was seen repeatedly, ten times or more. The rearrangement joins TRBV7-2 to TRBJ2-3; 7 bases agree with TRBD2. The junction had 11 bases not matched to a gene; V was cut back by 3 bases and J by 5 bases. The CDR3 length is 16 residues. Per germline, CDR1 SGHTA and CDR2 FQGNSA. CDR3 nucleotides: TGTGCCAGCAGCTTGGGGGGGACGTGGGTCGGAGATACGCAGTATTTT. Its translation is CASSLGGTWVGDTQYF.

Ten or more counts support this clonotype. This chain connects TRBV18 to TRBJ2-5; D possibly corresponds to TRBD1 (6 bases). CDR1 is KGHSH and CDR2 is LQKENI in the germline V gene. V was trimmed by 3 bases and J by 2 bases, leaving 13 bases between them. There are 15 residues in the CDR3. As DNA, the CDR3 is TGTGCCAGCTCACCTGAGGACAGACCACAAGAGACCCAGTACTTC. Its translation is CASSPEDRPQETQYF.